Sequencing of this TCR beta chain was carried out in a study of blood T cell repertoires in COVID-19. Across the study: The United States, Italy and Spain were the sources of the acute and convalescent COVID-19 samples. Sources were T cells, B-cell-depleted T cells, or PBMCs; the material itself was cDNA or gDNA.

Original data processing: By means of reference gene primer amplification, nucleated cell counts were estimated. Repertoires were generated with immunoSEQ multiplex PCR, while TCRdb's copy carries only in-frame clones and drops some. V and J calls and clone size are copied from that table; D and trimming were computed from the DNA. The sample carries about 100,000 clones, 84% recorded once. CDR1 is SGHNT and CDR2 is YYREEE in the germline V gene (reference sequence). CDR3 size: 14 residues. The V gene lost 4 bases and the J gene lost 7 bases, with 14 bases spanning the gap. The chain links TRBV5-4 to TRBJ2-2; no firm D call. This TCR derives from a human donor in a cohort sampled during active COVID-19. The specimen was peripheral blood. CDR3 sequence (DNA): TGTGCCAGCAGCCCGATGAATGCGATCGGGGAGCTGTTTTTT. This gives the protein CASSPMNAIGELFF.